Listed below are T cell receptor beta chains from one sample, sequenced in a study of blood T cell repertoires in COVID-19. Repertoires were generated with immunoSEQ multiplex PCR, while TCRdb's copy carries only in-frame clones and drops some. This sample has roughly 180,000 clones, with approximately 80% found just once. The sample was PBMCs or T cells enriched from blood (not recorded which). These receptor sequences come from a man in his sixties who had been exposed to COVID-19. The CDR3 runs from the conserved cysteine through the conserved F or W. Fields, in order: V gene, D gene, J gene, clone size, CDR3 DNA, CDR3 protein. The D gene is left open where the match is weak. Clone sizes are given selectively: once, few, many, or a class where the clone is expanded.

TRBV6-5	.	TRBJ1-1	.	TGTGCCAGCAGGGCGGGACCTTCCGAAGCTTTCTTT	CASRAGPSEAFF
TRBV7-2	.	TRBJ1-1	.	TGTGCCAGCAGCTCCACCCAGGGCGGAAGGAACACTGAAGCTTTCTTT	CASSSTQGGRNTEAFF
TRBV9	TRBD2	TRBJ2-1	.	TGTGCCAGCAGCGTAGGATTAGCGGGAGCGGGCTCCTACAATGAGCAGTTCTTC	CASSVGLAGAGSYNEQFF
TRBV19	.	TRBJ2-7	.	TGTGCCAGTAGTATAGGCGGCCGAGGAATCTACGAGCAGTACTTC	CASSIGGRGIYEQYF
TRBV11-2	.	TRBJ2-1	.	TGTGCCAGCAGCCCGGGCGGGGTTGCGTCCTACAATGAGCAGTTCTTC	CASSPGGVASYNEQFF
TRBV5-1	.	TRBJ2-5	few	TGCGCCAGCAGCTTGGGGGGATGGCGGGACCAAGAGACCCAGTACTTC	CASSLGGWRDQETQYF
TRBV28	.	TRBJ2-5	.	TGTGCCAGCAGTTTAGACAGAGGACTACCCATAGCCCAAGAGACCCAGTACTTC	CASSLDRGLPIAQETQYF
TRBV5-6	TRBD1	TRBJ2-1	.	TGTGCCAGCAGCAGTGCCGGGACAGGGGATATTTACAATGAGCAGTTCTTC	CASSSAGTGDIYNEQFF
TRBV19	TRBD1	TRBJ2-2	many	TGTGCCAGTAGTATCAGGGGGACCGCCGGGGAGCTGTTTTTT	CASSIRGTAGELFF
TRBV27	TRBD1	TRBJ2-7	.	TGTGCCAGCAGTCGGGACAGAGCCTACGAGCAGTACTTC	CASSRDRAYEQYF
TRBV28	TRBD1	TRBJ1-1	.	TGTGCCAGCAGTTCCCTGACAGGGGTTAAAACTGAAGCTTTCTTT	CASSSLTGVKTEAFF
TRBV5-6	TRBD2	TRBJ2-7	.	TGTGCCAGCAGCTTCCCTGGGAGGGCCGACTACGAGCAGTACTTC	CASSFPGRADYEQYF
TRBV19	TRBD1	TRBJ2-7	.	TGTGCCAGTAGTCCAACCCCGGGACAGGGCTCCCACTACGAGCAGTACTTC	CASSPTPGQGSHYEQYF
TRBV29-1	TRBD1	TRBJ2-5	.	TGCAGCATTCGCCCAGGGGGCACCCAGTACTTC	CSIRPGGTQYF
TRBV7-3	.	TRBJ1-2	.	TGTGCCAGCAGCCCCTCAGGGTTTAGCTATGGCTACACCTTC	CASSPSGFSYGYTF
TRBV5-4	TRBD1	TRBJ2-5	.	TGTGCCAGCAGCCCAAGATGGAGTCCGGGACAGGGAAGGGAGACCCAGTACTTC	CASSPRWSPGQGRETQYF
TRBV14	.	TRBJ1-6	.	TGTGCCAGCAGCCAGATGGCTTTCGGGGCCCTCCACTTT	CASSQMAFGALHF
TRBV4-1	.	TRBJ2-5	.	TGCGCCAGCAGCCAAGGTTCTGGGGGAGGACAAGAGACCCAGTACTTC	CASSQGSGGGQETQYF
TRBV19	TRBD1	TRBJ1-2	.	TGTGCCAGTAGTTTTCGACAGGGCTTATATGGCTACACCTTC	CASSFRQGLYGYTF
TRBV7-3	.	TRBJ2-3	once	TGTGCCAGCAGCCAACAGCGGACTAGCACAGATACGCAGTATTTT	CASSQQRTSTDTQYF
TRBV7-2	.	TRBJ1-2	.	TGTGCCAGCAGCTTCCGGGACAAAGTATATGGCTACACCTTC	CASSFRDKVYGYTF
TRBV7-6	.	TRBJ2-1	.	TGTGCCAGCAGCTTAGCTTATAGGAGGAGCTCCTACAATGAGCAGTTCTTC	CASSLAYRRSSYNEQFF
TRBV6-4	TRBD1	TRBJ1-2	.	TGTGCCAGCAGTGACGCCCCAGGGGGCAGCTATGGCTACACCTTC	CASSDAPGGSYGYTF
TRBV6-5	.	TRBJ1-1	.	TGTGCCAGCGGACGGGGGGACACTGAAGCTTTCTTT	CASGRGDTEAFF
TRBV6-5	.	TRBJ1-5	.	TGTGCCAGCAGTTACGAGGGCGGGAGCAATCAGCCCCAGCATTTT	CASSYEGGSNQPQHF
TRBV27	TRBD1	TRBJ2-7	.	TGTGCCAGCAGACTACAGGGGCACGACTACGAGCAGTACTTC	CASRLQGHDYEQYF
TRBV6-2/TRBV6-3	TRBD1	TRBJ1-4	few	TGTGCCAGCAGCCGCGGACAGGGTCTATTTTTT	CASSRGQGLFF
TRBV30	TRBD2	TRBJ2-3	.	TGTGCCTGGAGTGTTACCGCCTTCCACGGGAGGGCCGGAGATACGCAGTATTTT	CAWSVTAFHGRAGDTQYF
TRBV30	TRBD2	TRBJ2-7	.	TGTGCCTGGAGTCCCGGGGGGGCAGGTGGGCTCTACGAGCAGTACTTC	CAWSPGGAGGLYEQYF
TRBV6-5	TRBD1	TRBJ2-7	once	TGTGCCAGCAGTTACTATCAAAGGGACAGGGACAACGAGCAGTACTTC	CASSYYQRDRDNEQYF
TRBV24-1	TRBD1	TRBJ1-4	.	TGTGCCACCAGTGATCCCTCAGGGGGAACTAATGAAAAACTGTTTTTT	CATSDPSGGTNEKLFF
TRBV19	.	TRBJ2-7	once	TGTGCCAGTAGTATAAATTTAGACTACGAGCAGTACTTC	CASSINLDYEQYF
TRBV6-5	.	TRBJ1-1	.	TGTGCCAGCAGTTACTCTGGAAGGGGGACTGAAGCTTTCTTT	CASSYSGRGTEAFF
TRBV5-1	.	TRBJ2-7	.	TGCGCCAGCAGCTTCCAGGGCGCGGCGTTACCCTACGAGCAGTACTTC	CASSFQGAALPYEQYF
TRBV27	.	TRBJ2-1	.	TGTGCCAGCAGTTTAGGCCGGGTCTACAATGAGCAGTTCTTC	CASSLGRVYNEQFF
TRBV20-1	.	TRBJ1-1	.	TGCAGTGCCGGTGAGGACACTGAAGCTTTCTTT	CSAGEDTEAFF
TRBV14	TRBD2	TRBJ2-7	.	TGTGCCAGCAGCCAAGATCGGGGGGGAGAGCAGTACTTC	CASSQDRGGEQYF
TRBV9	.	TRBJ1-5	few	TGTGCCAGCAGCGCGGGAGCCAGCAATCAGCCCCAGCATTTT	CASSAGASNQPQHF
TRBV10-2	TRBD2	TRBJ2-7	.	TGCGCCAGCAAACTAGCGGGAAGTCCCTACGAGCAGTACTTC	CASKLAGSPYEQYF
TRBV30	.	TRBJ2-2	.	TGTGCCTGGAGTCTTTCCTTGGCAGGGTTCACCGGGGAGCTGTTTTTT	CAWSLSLAGFTGELFF
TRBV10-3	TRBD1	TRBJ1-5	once	TGTGCCATCAGTGATGGCCAGGGGGCAAATCAGCCCCAGCATTTT	CAISDGQGANQPQHF
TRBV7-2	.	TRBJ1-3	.	TGTGCCAGCAGCTTAGTAGTCTCTGGAAACACCATATATTTT	CASSLVVSGNTIYF
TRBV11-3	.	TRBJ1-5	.	TGTGCCAGCAGCATACTCAATCAGCCCCAGCATTTT	CASSILNQPQHF
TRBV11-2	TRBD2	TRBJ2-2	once	TGTGCCATCGCGGGGGGCGGGGAGCTGTTTTTT	CAIAGGGELFF
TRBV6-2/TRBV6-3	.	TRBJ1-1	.	TGTGCCAGCAGCGCAAACATTGGCACTGAAGCTTTCTTT	CASSANIGTEAFF
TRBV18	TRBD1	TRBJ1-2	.	TGTGCCAGCTCTTCCGGGACAGGGGGCTTACTTAACTATGGCTACACCTTC	CASSSGTGGLLNYGYTF
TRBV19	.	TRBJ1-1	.	TGTGCCAGTAGTATAGGCTCAGGGATAACCACTGAAGCTTTCTTT	CASSIGSGITTEAFF
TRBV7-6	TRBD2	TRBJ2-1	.	TGTGCCAGCAGCGCAGAAAGCGGGAGGCCCCTCATCGATTACAATGAGCAGTTCTTC	CASSAESGRPLIDYNEQFF
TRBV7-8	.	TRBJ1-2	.	TGTGCCAGCAGCCTCCCGGGAGGGTGGGATGGCTACACCTTC	CASSLPGGWDGYTF
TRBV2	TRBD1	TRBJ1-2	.	TGTGCCAGCAGTCCCAGTTTGCCAGGGGGTTCTGGCTACACCTTC	CASSPSLPGGSGYTF
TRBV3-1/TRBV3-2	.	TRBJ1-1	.	TGTGCCAGCAGCCAAGAAGGGCCCGCCCAGCGGCTCTTT	CASSQEGPAQRLF
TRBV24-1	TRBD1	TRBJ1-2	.	TGTGCCACCAGTGACAGGGGGCACTATGGCTACACCTTC	CATSDRGHYGYTF
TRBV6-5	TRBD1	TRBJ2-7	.	TGTGCCAGCAACCCTGGGGACAGGGAGATCTACGAGCAGTACTTC	CASNPGDREIYEQYF
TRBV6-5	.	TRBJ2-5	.	TGTGCCAGCAGACAGACGGAGACCCAGTACTTC	CASRQTETQYF
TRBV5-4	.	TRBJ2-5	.	TGTGCCAGCAGTACGCAGCGTCTCGGGGAGACCCAGTACTTC	CASSTQRLGETQYF
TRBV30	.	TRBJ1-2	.	TGTGCCTGGAGTAGGATCGGGGGGATCTATGGCTACACCTTC	CAWSRIGGIYGYTF
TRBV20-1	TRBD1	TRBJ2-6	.	TGCAGTGCCAGTCCGGGACAGGCCTCTGGGGCCAACGTCCTGACTTTC	CSASPGQASGANVLTF
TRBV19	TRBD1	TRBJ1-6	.	TGTGCCAGTAGCCCGGGACAGGGGAATTCACCCCTCCACTTT	CASSPGQGNSPLHF
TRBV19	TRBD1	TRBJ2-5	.	TGTGCCAGTAGTACTTTAACCCCGACAGGGGTTGAAGAGACCCAGTACTTC	CASSTLTPTGVEETQYF
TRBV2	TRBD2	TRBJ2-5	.	TGTGCCAGCAGTTTATTGCGGGGGGGGGAGACCCAGTACTTC	CASSLLRGGETQYF